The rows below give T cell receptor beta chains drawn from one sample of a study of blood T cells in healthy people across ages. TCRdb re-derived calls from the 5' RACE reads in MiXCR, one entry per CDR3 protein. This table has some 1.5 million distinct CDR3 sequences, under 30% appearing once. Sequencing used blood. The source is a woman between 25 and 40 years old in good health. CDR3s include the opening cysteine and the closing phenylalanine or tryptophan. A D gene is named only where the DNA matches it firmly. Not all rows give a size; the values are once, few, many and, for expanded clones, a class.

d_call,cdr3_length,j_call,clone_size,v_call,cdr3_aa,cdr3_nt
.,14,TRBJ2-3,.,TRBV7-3,CASSLTGPGDTQYF,TGTGCCAGCAGCCTGACGGGGCCGGGAGATACGCAGTATTTT
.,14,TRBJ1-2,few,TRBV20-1,CSARDQAQGDGYTF,TGCAGTGCTAGAGATCAGGCACAGGGCGATGGCTACACCTTC
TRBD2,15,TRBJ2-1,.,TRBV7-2,CASSLGGLAFNEQFF,TGTGCCAGCAGCCTAGGGGGACTAGCGTTTAATGAGCAGTTCTTC
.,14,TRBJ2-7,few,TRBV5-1,CASSLDRTKYEQYF,TGCGCCAGCAGCTTGGATCGGACGAAGTACGAGCAGTACTTC
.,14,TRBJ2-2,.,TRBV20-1,CSASPTQNTGELFF,TGCAGTGCTAGTCCTACTCAGAACACCGGGGAGCTGTTTTTT
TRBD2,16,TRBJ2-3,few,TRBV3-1,CASSHLAGGITDTQYF,TGTGCCAGCAGCCACCTAGCGGGGGGGATCACAGATACGCAGTATTTT
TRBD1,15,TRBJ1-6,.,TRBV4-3,CASSQETGRVSPLHF,TGCGCCAGCAGCCAGGAGACAGGGAGGGTTTCACCCCTCCACTTT
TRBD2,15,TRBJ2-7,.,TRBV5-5,CASSYAGTTPYEQYF,TGTGCCAGCAGCTATGCCGGGACTACCCCCTATGAGCAGTACTTC
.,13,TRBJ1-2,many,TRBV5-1,CASTPDGPYGYTF,TGCGCCAGCACCCCCGATGGTCCCTATGGCTACACCTTC
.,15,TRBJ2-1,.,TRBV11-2,CASSLDSVGNNEQFF,TGTGCCAGCAGCTTAGATTCCGTGGGTAACAATGAGCAGTTCTTC
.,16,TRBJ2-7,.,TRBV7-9,CASSPESGAGLYEQYF,TGTGCCAGCAGCCCCGAGTCCGGGGCTGGCTTATACGAGCAGTACTTC
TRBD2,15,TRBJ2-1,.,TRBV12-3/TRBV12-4,CASSLTSGRRKEQFF,TGTGCCAGCAGTTTAACGAGCGGGAGGAGGAAAGAGCAGTTCTTC
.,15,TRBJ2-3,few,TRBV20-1,CSATVPAASTDTQYF,TGCAGTGCTACCGTCCCAGCGGCTAGCACAGATACGCAGTATTTT
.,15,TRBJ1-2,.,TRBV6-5,CASSYGPRSLYGYTF,TGTGCCAGCAGTTACGGGCCCAGGTCCCTCTATGGCTACACCTTC
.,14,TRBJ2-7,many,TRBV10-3,CAIRATTDTYEQYF,TGTGCCATCAGAGCCACGACTGATACCTACGAGCAGTACTTC
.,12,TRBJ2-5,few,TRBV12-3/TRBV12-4,CASRPVGETQYF,TGTGCCAGCAGACCCGTAGGCGAGACCCAGTACTTC
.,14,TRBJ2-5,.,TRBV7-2,CASSLGPAIQTQYF,TGTGCCAGCAGCTTAGGGCCAGCAATCCAGACCCAGTACTTC
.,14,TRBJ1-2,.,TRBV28,CASLPQAFNYGYTF,TGTGCCAGCTTACCTCAAGCATTTAACTATGGCTACACCTTC
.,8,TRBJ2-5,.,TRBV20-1,CSKETQYF,TGCAGTAAAGAGACCCAGTACTTC
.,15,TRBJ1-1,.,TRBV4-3,CASSQDLEVNTEAFF,TGCGCCAGCAGCCAAGACCTAGAAGTGAACACTGAAGCTTTCTTT
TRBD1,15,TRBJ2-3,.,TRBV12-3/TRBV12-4,CASRRTGVSTDTQYF,TGTGCCAGCAGACGGACAGGGGTGAGCACAGATACGCAGTATTTT
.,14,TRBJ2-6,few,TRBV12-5,CASGFGAGANVLTF,TGTGCTAGTGGTTTTGGTGCGGGGGCCAACGTCCTGACTTTC
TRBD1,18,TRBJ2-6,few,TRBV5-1,CASSRGQGFVSGANVLTF,TGCGCCAGCAGCCGGGGACAGGGGTTTGTGTCCGGGGCCAACGTCCTGACTTTC
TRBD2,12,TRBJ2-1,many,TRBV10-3,CATGEAGSEQFF,TGTGCCACCGGAGAAGCGGGAAGCGAGCAGTTCTTC
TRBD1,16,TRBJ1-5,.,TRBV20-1,CSAGQGSNGFDQPQHF,TGCAGTGCCGGACAGGGGTCTAACGGGTTCGATCAGCCCCAGCATTTT
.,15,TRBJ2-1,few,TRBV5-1,CASSLEGGDYNEQFF,TGCGCCAGCAGCTTGGAGGGCGGGGACTACAATGAGCAGTTCTTC
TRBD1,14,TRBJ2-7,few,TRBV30,CAWSVGTGPNEQYF,TGTGCCTGGAGTGTTGGGACAGGGCCCAACGAGCAGTACTTC
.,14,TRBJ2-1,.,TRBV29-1,CSVDPHVAHHEQFF,TGCAGCGTTGATCCCCACGTGGCCCACCACGAGCAGTTCTTC
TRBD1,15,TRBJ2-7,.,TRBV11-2,CASSKRGTGSYEQYF,TGCGCCAGCTCCAAGCGCGGGACAGGAAGCTACGAGCAGTACTTC
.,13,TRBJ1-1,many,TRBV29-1,CSVATASYTEAFF,TGCAGCGTCGCTACAGCAAGCTACACTGAAGCTTTCTTT
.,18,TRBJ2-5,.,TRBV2,CASKPPNNKGGGQETQYF,TGTGCCAGCAAACCGCCGAATAACAAGGGAGGCGGGCAAGAGACCCAGTACTTC
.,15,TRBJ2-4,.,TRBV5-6,CASSMGVGSIIMEYF,TGTGCCAGCAGTATGGGGGTAGGGAGTATCATCATGGAGTACTTC
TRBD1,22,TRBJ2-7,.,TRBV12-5,CAWFCLLGSPKKGTGSPYEQYF,TGTGCCTGGTTTTGTCTCTTGGGGAGTCCAAAAAAGGGGACAGGCTCCCCCTACGAGCAGTACTTC
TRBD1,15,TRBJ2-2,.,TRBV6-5,CASSYGDRVTGELFF,TGTGCCAGCAGTTACGGGGACAGGGTGACCGGGGAGCTGTTTTTT
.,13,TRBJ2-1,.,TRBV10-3,CATRGEGDNEQFF,TGTGCCACCCGGGGGGAGGGGGACAATGAGCAGTTCTTC
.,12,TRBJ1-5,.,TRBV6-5,CASSGRNQPQHF,TGTGCCAGCAGTGGTCGGAATCAGCCCCAGCATTTT
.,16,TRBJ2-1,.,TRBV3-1,CASSQEGSSARPKQFF,TGTGCCAGCAGCCAAGAAGGGTCTAGCGCCCGACCTAAGCAGTTCTTC
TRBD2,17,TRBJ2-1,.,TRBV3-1,CASSRAVGLAGAIEQFF,TGTGCCAGCAGCCGCGCTGTTGGACTAGCGGGAGCAATTGAGCAGTTCTTC
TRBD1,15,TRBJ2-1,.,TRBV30,CAWSDGQGASNEQFF,TGTGCCTGGAGTGACGGACAGGGGGCAAGCAATGAGCAGTTCTTC
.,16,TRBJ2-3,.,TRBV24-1,CATSGRPQPVRDTQYF,TGTGCCACCAGTGGCCGGCCTCAACCCGTCCGAGATACGCAGTATTTT
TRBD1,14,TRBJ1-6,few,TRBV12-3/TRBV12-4,CASSPGQGRSPLHF,TGTGCCAGCAGCCCGGGACAGGGGAGGTCACCCCTCCACTTT
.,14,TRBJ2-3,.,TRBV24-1,CATSGFFGTDTQYF,TGTGCCACCAGTGGGTTTTTTGGCACAGATACGCAGTATTTT
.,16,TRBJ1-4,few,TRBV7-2,CASSPQLGATNEKLFF,TGTGCCAGCAGCCCCCAATTGGGAGCAACTAATGAAAAACTGTTTTTT
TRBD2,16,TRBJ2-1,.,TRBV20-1,CSANGLAVTSYNEQFF,TGCAGTGCTAATGGACTAGCGGTAACCTCCTACAATGAGCAGTTCTTC
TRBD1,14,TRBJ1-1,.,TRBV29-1,CSSGTGQGITEAFF,TGCAGTAGCGGGACGGGACAGGGGATCACTGAAGCTTTCTTT
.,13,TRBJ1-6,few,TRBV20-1,CSAATDYNSPLHF,TGCAGTGCGGCGACAGACTATAATTCACCCCTCCACTTT
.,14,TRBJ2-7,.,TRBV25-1,CASSMGGASYEQYF,TGTGCCAGCAGTATGGGCGGCGCGTCCTACGAGCAGTACTTC
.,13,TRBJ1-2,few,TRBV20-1,CSAKTDRNYGYTF,TGCAGTGCCAAGACGGACAGAAACTATGGCTACACCTTC
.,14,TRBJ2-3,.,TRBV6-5,CASSRGWGTDTQYF,TGTGCCAGCAGCCGGGGGTGGGGGACAGATACGCAGTATTTT
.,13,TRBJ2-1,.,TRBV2,CASSDREWGEQFF,TGTGCCAGCAGTGATCGGGAGTGGGGTGAGCAGTTCTTC
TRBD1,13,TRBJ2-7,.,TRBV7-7,CASSVDRGDEQYF,TGTGCCAGCAGCGTCGACAGGGGTGACGAGCAGTACTTC
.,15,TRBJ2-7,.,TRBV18,CASSPDPDLFYEQYF,TGTGCCAGCTCACCAGACCCGGACCTCTTCTACGAGCAGTACTTC
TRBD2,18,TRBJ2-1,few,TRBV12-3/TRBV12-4,CASSLGRLAGAMLNEQFF,TGTGCCAGCAGTTTGGGTCGACTAGCGGGAGCCATGCTAAATGAGCAGTTCTTC